The next 15 T cell receptor beta chains were all read from a single sample in a study of blood T cell repertoires in COVID-19. Assay used: immunoSEQ multiplex PCR; TCRdb lists only in-frame clones, some missing. The sample records roughly 130,000 clones, about 80% being singletons. Sequencing used peripheral blood. The receptor set was obtained from a man in his fifties or sixties with acute or convalescent COVID-19.

V and J are TRBV6-5 and TRBJ1-5; 7 nucleotides align to TRBD1. This CDR3 is built from 15 residues. Germline CDR1 MNHEY, CDR2 SVGAGI. J was trimmed by 4 bases and V by 7 bases; bases with no gene match: 10. The chain's CDR3 is CASKTTGKGNQPQHF. The CDR3 DNA sequence: TGTGCCAGCAAAACGACAGGGAAGGGAAATCAGCCCCAGCATTTT.

CDR3 coding DNA: TGTGCCAGCAGTTCAACTCAGGGTGTTCAAGAGACCCAGTACTTC. This gives the protein CASSSTQGVQETQYF. The gene calls are TRBV28 and TRBJ2-5; the D gene is possibly TRBD1 (5 bases). V was trimmed by 4 bases and J by 2 bases, leaving 14 bases between them. This CDR3 comprises 15 residues. Germline assignment: CDR1 MDHEN and CDR2 SYDVKM.

The chain joins TRBV19 to TRBJ2-2; D is undetermined. Per the germline V gene, CDR1 is LNHDA and CDR2 is SQIVND (reference sequence). V was shortened by 7 bases and J by 8 bases, with 11 bases between the two germline ends. The CDR3 is made up of 12 amino acids. DNA of the CDR3: TGTGCCAGTACCTCCGTATTGGGGGAGCTGTTTTTT. Translated, it gives CASTSVLGELFF.

A few counts support this clone. The chain employs TRBV6-5 and TRBJ2-3, with a possible D match to TRBD1 (5 bases). Germline-derived CDR1 and CDR2 are MNHEY and SVGAGI. Trimming pared 10 bases from V and 0 bases from J, leaving 17 bases between. The CDR3 spans 15 residues. CDR3 region: CATALGQGSTDTQYF. In DNA form, the CDR3 reads TGTGCCACCGCCCTGGGGCAGGGTAGCACAGATACGCAGTATTTT.

V gene TRBV5-6 combines with J gene TRBJ2-6, with D maybe TRBD1 (6 bases). Germline CDR1 is SGHDT and CDR2 is YYEEEE. V was pared by 3 bases and J by 2 bases, with 6 bases between. This CDR3 region has 14 residues. The CDR3 sequence: CASSSGAGANVLTF. CDR3 bases: TGTGCCAGCAGCTCAGGGGCTGGGGCCAACGTCCTGACTTTC.

The genes are TRBV27 and TRBJ1-2; TRBD1 is a possible D gene (5 bases). Trimming left V 3 bases short and J 3 bases short, with 8 bases between. The CDR3 length is 13 residues. The germline gives CDR1 MNHEY, CDR2 SMNVEV (reference sequence). CDR3 DNA sequence: TGTGCCAGCAGTTTTACGACAGACTATGGCTACACCTTC. It is translated as CASSFTTDYGYTF.

The rearrangement links TRBV29-1 to TRBJ2-5, with D perhaps matching TRBD1 (5 bases). The germline gives CDR1 SQVTM, CDR2 ANQGSEA. The CDR3 is made up of 13 amino acids. With 6 bases removed from V and 3 bases from J, the gap between germline ends came to 14 bases. CDR3 amino acids: CSVDSTAKETQYF. The DNA for the CDR3 is TGCAGCGTCGACAGTACGGCTAAAGAGACCCAGTACTTC.

The V call is TRBV28, the J call TRBJ2-2; the match to TRBD1 covers 8 bases. Germline CDR1 and CDR2: MDHEN and SYDVKM. V lost 5 bases, J lost 2 bases, and 7 bases stayed unmatched. There are 16 residues in the CDR3. Written as DNA, the CDR3 is TGTGCCAGCAGTCGGACAGGGCTTGGAAACACCGGGGAGCTGTTTTTT. Translated, it gives CASSRTGLGNTGELFF.

This clone was seen a few times. The chain employs TRBV27 and TRBJ1-6, with 10 bases aligning to TRBD1. Trimming took 4 bases from V and 5 from J; bases not matched to a gene: 11. CDR3 length: 18 residues. Germline V CDR1 and CDR2: MNHEY, SMNVEV (reference sequence). The CDR3 DNA follows: TGTGCCAGCAGTTCGCGCCGACAGGGGGCTAAGCATAATTCACCCCTCCACTTT. Translating gives CASSSRRQGAKHNSPLHF.

The rearrangement uses TRBV2 and TRBJ1-5; D gene unclear. The CDR3 contains 12 residues. The ends were cut back, 3 bases at V and 2 bases at J, with 2 bases in the middle. Germline V gene data show CDR1 as SNHLY and CDR2 as FYNNEI. The CDR3 nucleotides read TGTGCCAGCAGTGACGGCAATCAGCCCCAGCATTTT. Residues: CASSDGNQPQHF.

This chain links TRBV4-2 with TRBJ1-5, with 7 bases matching TRBD1. V shed 2 bases and J 6 bases; nucleotides not matched to a gene: 7. This CDR3 spans 15 amino acids. In germline, CDR1 is LGHNA, CDR2 YNFKEQ. CDR3 bases: TGTGCCAGCAGCCAAACTACAGGGGCGGCTCAGCCCCAGCATTTT. As protein: CASSQTTGAAQPQHF.

The chain carries TRBV19 and TRBJ2-7, with TRBD1 as a possible D gene (6 bases). Germline CDR1 LNHDA, CDR2 SQIVND (reference sequence). The CDR3 has 13 residues. V lost 5 bases to trimming and J lost 5 bases, with 13 bases between them. The CDR3 region is CASSPTGIHEQYF. The CDR3 bases are TGTGCCAGTAGTCCCACAGGGATCCACGAGCAGTACTTC.

The rearrangement joins TRBV5-1 to TRBJ1-5; TRBD1 is a possible D gene (5 bases). V lost 2 bases, J lost 0 bases, and 21 bases lay in between. Germline lookup yields CDR1 SGHRS and CDR2 YFSETQ. The CDR3 length is 19 residues. CDR3 DNA sequence: TGCGCCAGCAGCTTAGGCCCCACGGGACTTGAAGATAGCAATCAGCCCCAGCATTTT. Its protein product is CASSLGPTGLEDSNQPQHF.

Only one count was recorded for this clone. The J gene is TRBJ2-5, the V gene TRBV19, with 8 bases aligning to TRBD2. Germline assignment: CDR1 LNHDA and CDR2 SQIVND (reference sequence). The V gene end was trimmed by 7 bases and the J gene end by 2 bases; junction bases not matched to a gene: 12. The CDR3 covers 16 residues. The CDR3 region is CASNGGAGGTQETQYF. CDR3 DNA: TGTGCCAGTAACGGGGGGGCTGGGGGGACGCAAGAGACCCAGTACTTC.

This chain links TRBV5-6 with TRBJ1-1; 10 nucleotides match TRBD1. Germline V gene data show CDR1 as SGHDT and CDR2 as YYEEEE. V lost 3 bases and J lost 3; bases outside the gene matches: 2. The CDR3 sequence is 14 residues long. CDR3 DNA: TGTGCCAGCAGCTCCGGGACAGGGGACACTGAAGCTTTCTTT. Translating gives CASSSGTGDTEAFF.